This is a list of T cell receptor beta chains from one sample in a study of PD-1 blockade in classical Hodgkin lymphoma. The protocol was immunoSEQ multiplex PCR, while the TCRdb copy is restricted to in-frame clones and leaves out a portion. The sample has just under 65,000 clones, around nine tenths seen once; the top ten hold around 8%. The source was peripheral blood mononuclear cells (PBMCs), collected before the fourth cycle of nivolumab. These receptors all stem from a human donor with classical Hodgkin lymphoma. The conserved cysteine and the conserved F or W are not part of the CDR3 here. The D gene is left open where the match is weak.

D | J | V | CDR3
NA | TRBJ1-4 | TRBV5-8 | ASSRAAEKLF
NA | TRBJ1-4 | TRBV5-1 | ASSLEGATNEKLF
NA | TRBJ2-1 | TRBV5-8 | ASSLVPYNEQF
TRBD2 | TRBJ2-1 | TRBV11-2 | ASSSGGYNEQF
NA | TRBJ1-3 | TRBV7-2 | ASSSPGQVYTIY
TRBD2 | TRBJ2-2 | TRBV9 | ASSGLAGGELF
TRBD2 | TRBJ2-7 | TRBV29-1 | SVEGSGRREQY
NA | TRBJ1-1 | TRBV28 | ASSLSPLGAF
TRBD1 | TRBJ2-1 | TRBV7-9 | ASSLQTGARNEQF
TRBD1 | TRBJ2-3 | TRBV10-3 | AISGDRVTDTQY
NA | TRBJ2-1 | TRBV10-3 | AISDWLSPDEQF
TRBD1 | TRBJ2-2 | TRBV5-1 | ASSLGQGYTGELF
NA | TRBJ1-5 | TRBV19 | ASSEQGSNQPQH
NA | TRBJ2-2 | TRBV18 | ASSPLGSNSNTGELF
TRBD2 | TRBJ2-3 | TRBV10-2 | ASRGGPYRENTQY
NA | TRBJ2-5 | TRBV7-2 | ASSVLTETQY